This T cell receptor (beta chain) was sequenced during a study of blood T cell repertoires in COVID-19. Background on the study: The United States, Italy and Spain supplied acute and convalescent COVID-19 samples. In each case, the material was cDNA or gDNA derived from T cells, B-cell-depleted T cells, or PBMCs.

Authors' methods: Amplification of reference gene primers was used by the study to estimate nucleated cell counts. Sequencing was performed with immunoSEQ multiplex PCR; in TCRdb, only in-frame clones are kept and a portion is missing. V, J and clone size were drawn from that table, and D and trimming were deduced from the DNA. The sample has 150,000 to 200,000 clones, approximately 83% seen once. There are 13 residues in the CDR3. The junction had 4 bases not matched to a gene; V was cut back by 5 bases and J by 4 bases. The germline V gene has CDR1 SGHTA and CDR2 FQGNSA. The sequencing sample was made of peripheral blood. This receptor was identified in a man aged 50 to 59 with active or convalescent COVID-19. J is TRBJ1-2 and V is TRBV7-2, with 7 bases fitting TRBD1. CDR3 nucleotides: TGTGCCAGCAGCGCGACAGGGATCTATGGCTACACCTTC. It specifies CASSATGIYGYTF.